Presented here are 26 T cell receptor beta chains from one specimen sequenced in a study of shared clonotypes between healthy human individuals. Naive-designated CD8 cells lacked CD45RO, were positively enriched for CCR7, and omitted terminally differentiated effector memory CD45RA+ cells. Clones were sequenced by immunoSEQ multiplex PCR, and TCRdb holds only the in-frame ones, with some missing. The sample consists of about 2,100,000 clones, about 92% of them appearing once. Sequenced input: naive CD8+ T cells from PBMCs. These receptor sequences come from a man between 18 and 35 years old in good health. Some clones in this sample may be carry-over from other donors' samples.

The J gene is TRBJ2-5, the V gene TRBV5-8; 10 nucleotides align to TRBD1. The CDR3 covers 15 residues. V was pared by 2 bases and J by 4 bases, with 5 bases of the junction left unmatched. Germline V gene sequence: CDR1 SGHTS, CDR2 YDEGEE. The CDR3 region has the DNA TGTGCCAGCAGCTTCGGGACAGGGGCCGCAGAGACCCAGTACTTC. Translating it yields CASSFGTGAAETQYF.

This chain joins TRBV7-2 and TRBJ2-7, with D tentatively TRBD1 (5 bases). This CDR3 has 14 residues. V was cut by 2 bases and J by 2 bases, with 10 bases left in between. Germline values: CDR1 SGHTA, CDR2 FQGNSA. The CDR3 DNA reads TGTGCCAGCAGCTTAAACAGGACACCCTACGAGCAGTACTTC. Translating it yields CASSLNRTPYEQYF.

CDR3 DNA: TGTGCCAGCAGTGCTCCAGGGGCCCCGAATGCCTACGAGCAGTACTTC. Its protein product is CASSAPGAPNAYEQYF. This chain uses TRBV6-1 with TRBJ2-7, with D maybe TRBD1 (6 bases). Trimming left V 4 bases short and J 2 bases short, with 18 bases between. The CDR3 has 16 residues. The germline CDR1 and CDR2 sequences are MNHNS and SASEGT.

The rearrangement uses TRBV28 and TRBJ2-7; TRBD2 agrees at 7 bases. The CDR3 sequence is 13 residues long. V was pared by 7 bases and J by 7 bases, with 10 bases of the junction left unmatched. From germline, CDR1 is MDHEN and CDR2 SYDVKM. The CDR3 DNA is TGTGCCAGCAATCCGGGGAGGGGCGGGGAGCAGTACTTC. Protein: CASNPGRGGEQYF.

This clone has just a few counts. This rearrangement joins TRBV5-6 to TRBJ1-3; D gene uncertain. Germline V CDR1 and CDR2: SGHDT, YYEEEE. Trimming cost V 1 base and J 0 bases, with 5 bases left between them. CDR3 length: 14 amino acids. The CDR3 protein is CASSLQFSGNTIYF. As DNA, the CDR3 is TGTGCCAGCAGCTTGCAGTTCTCTGGAAACACCATATATTTT.

This chain links TRBV11-3 with TRBJ2-5; tentatively, D is TRBD2 (5 bases). The CDR3 is made up of 15 amino acids. CDR1 and CDR2 (germline): SGHNT, YENEEA. V lost 5 bases and J lost 5, with 18 bases in between. The CDR3 reads CASSPGLAGAETQYF. The CDR3 DNA follows: TGTGCCAGCAGCCCCGGGCTAGCAGGTGCGGAGACCCAGTACTTC.

The J gene is TRBJ2-2, the V gene TRBV15, with 10 bases lining up with TRBD2. There are 18 residues in the CDR3. Looked up from germline, CDR1 is LNHNV and CDR2 is YYDKDF (reference sequence). V dropped 3 bases and J dropped 4; count of bases not matched to a gene: 11. CDR3 nucleotide sequence: TGTGCCACCAGCAGCGGACTAGCGGCCCCACGGGCCACCGGGGAGCTGTTTTTT. Translating it yields CATSSGLAAPRATGELFF.

This chain links TRBV6-5 with TRBJ2-1, with D tentatively TRBD1 (6 bases). Germline lookup yields CDR1 MNHEY and CDR2 SVGAGI. V shed 6 bases and J shed 7 bases, with 13 bases lying between them. CDR3 size: 13 residues. The CDR3 loop reads CASRDSPGNEQFF. The CDR3 region has the DNA TGTGCCAGCAGGGACAGCCCAGGGAATGAGCAGTTCTTC.

Turning to this clone: Other nucleotide sequences from this sample produce the same CDR3. This rearrangement joins TRBV5-1 to TRBJ2-7; 11 nucleotides match TRBD2. The CDR3 loop spans 14 amino acids. From germline, CDR1 is SGHRS and CDR2 YFSETQ. The trim removed 3 bases at V and 2 bases at J, leaving 1 base unmatched. Written as DNA, the CDR3 is TGCGCCAGCAGCTGGACTAGCGGGCCCTACGAGCAGTACTTC. Translating gives CASSWTSGPYEQYF.

J is TRBJ1-2 and V is TRBV6-5, with D hard to call. The germline gives CDR1 MNHEY, CDR2 SVGAGI. The length of the CDR3 is 15 residues. V dropped 0 bases and J dropped 8 bases, with 16 bases sitting between them. CDR3 sequence (DNA): TGTGCCAGCAGTTACTCTATAAATTGGGATGGGGGCTACACCTTC. Encoded protein: CASSYSINWDGGYTF.

The chain employs TRBV11-3 and TRBJ1-1; possibly TRBD1 for D (5 bases). The CDR3 extends over 14 amino acids. Germline CDR1 is SGHNT and CDR2 is YENEEA. V was pared by 1 base and J by 6 bases, with 12 bases between. The CDR3 coding sequence is TGTGCCAGCAGCTTAGGAGGGGATGAGGCTGAAGCTTTCTTT. It specifies CASSLGGDEAEAFF. The full variable domain, its missing parts supplied by reference TRBV11-3 and TRBJ1-1, is EAGVVQSPRYKIIEKKQPVAFWCNPISGHNTLYWYLQNLGQGPELLIRYENEEAVDDSQLPKDRFSAERLKGVDSTLKIQPAELGDSAVYLCASSLGGDEAEAFFGQGTRLTVV.

The DNA of the CDR3 is TGTGCCAGCAGCTCCGCACCTAGCGAACAAGAGACCCAGTACTTC. Translated: CASSSAPSEQETQYF. This chain links TRBV11-2 with TRBJ2-5; maybe TRBD2 (6 bases). Germline loops: CDR1 SGHAT, CDR2 FQNNGV. Between the trimmed V and J ends, which lost 4 bases and 2 bases, there was a span of 14 bases. The CDR3 has 15 residues.

Note on this clone: Other DNA variants within this sample encode the same CDR3. CDR3 in DNA: TGTGCCAGCAGCGTAGACGGGAGACGAACAGATACGCAGTATTTT. Translating gives CASSVDGRRTDTQYF. The rearrangement joins TRBV9 to TRBJ2-3; tentative D call: TRBD2 (6 bases). V lost 0 bases to trimming and J lost 3 bases, with 11 bases between them. Germline values: CDR1 SGDLS, CDR2 YYNGEE. This CDR3 region has 15 residues.

The rearrangement uses TRBV4-1 and TRBJ1-1; 8 nucleotides line up with TRBD1. Germline loops: CDR1 MGHRA, CDR2 YSYEKL. With 0 bases clipped from V and 0 bases from J, the junction kept 3 bases outside the gene matches. This CDR3 has 16 amino acids. The CDR3, as DNA: TGCGCCAGCAGCCAAGATCCGACAGGGGTGAACACTGAAGCTTTCTTT. It translates to CASSQDPTGVNTEAFF.

This clone was counted between two and nine times. This chain uses TRBV9 with TRBJ2-2; 7 nucleotides match TRBD1. The CDR3 consists of 15 residues. Looked up from germline, CDR1 is SGDLS and CDR2 is YYNGEE. The J segment lost 5 bases and the V segment lost 1 base, leaving 5 bases of the junction unmatched. DNA of the CDR3: TGTGCCAGCAGCGTAAACAGGGGCATGACCGGGGAGCTGTTTTTT. It codes for CASSVNRGMTGELFF. Based on the CDR3 plus reference TRBV9 and TRBJ2-2, the full variable domain is DSGVTQTPKHLITATGQRVTLRCSPRSGDLSVYWYQQSLDQGLQFLIQYYNGEERAKGNILERFSAQQFPDLHSELNLSSLELGDSALYFCASSVNRGMTGELFFGEGSRLTVL.

Notes on this clone: The identical CDR3 is also encoded by other nucleotide sequences in the sample. The rearrangement links TRBV29-1 to TRBJ2-7; 7 nucleotides match TRBD1. Germline V lookup: CDR1 SQVTM, CDR2 ANQGSEA. J gave up 2 bases and V 4 bases, and 2 bases lay outside the gene matches. The CDR3 runs to 12 residues. CDR3 coding DNA: TGCAGCGTTGTGGACAGGACCTACGAGCAGTACTTC. This codes for CSVVDRTYEQYF.

Only one count was recorded for this clone. This chain connects TRBV15 to TRBJ2-3; D is perhaps TRBD2 (6 bases). V lost 5 bases and J 6 bases, leaving 12 bases between the germline ends. CDR3 length: 13 amino acids. Germline values: CDR1 LNHNV, CDR2 YYDKDF (reference sequence). The CDR3 DNA follows: TGTGCCACCAGCGGGGACTCTCTGGATACGCAGTATTTT. Translation: CATSGDSLDTQYF.

The genes are TRBV11-2 and TRBJ2-7; tentatively, D is TRBD1 or TRBD2 (5 bases each). The length of the CDR3 is 16 residues. Trimming took 2 bases from V and 6 from J, leaving 20 bases between them. Germline CDR1 and CDR2: SGHAT and FQNNGV. The DNA for the CDR3 is TGTGCCAGCAGCTTAATAAGTGTGGGGGTGTCCCGCGAGCAGTACTTC. Its protein is CASSLISVGVSREQYF.

A single count supports this clone. This chain connects TRBV7-9 to TRBJ1-2; D is unresolved. Germline loops: CDR1 SEHNR, CDR2 FQNEAQ (reference sequence). The CDR3 consists of 11 residues. CDR3 region: CATGGLYGYTF. The DNA for the CDR3 is TGTGCGACGGGAGGGCTTTATGGCTACACCTTC. Looking up the rest from reference TRBV7-9 and TRBJ1-2 gives the full variable domain: DTGVSQNPRHKITKRGQNVTFRCDPISEHNRLYWYRQTLGQGPEFLTYFQNEAQLEKSRLLSDRFSAERPKGSFSTLEIQRTEQGDSAMYLCATGGLYGYTFGSGTRLTVV.

V and J are TRBV6-5 and TRBJ1-2; D not certain. Germline V gene lookup returns CDR1 MNHEY and CDR2 SVGAGI. V gave up 5 bases and J gave up 1 base, with 8 bases separating them. The CDR3 runs 13 residues. The CDR3 loop is CASSPDFNYGYTF. The CDR3 region has the DNA TGTGCCAGCAGTCCAGACTTTAACTATGGCTACACCTTC.

The chain links TRBV15 to TRBJ1-2, with 10 bases fitting TRBD1. The trim removed 2 bases at V and 6 bases at J, leaving 9 bases unmatched. Per the germline V gene, CDR1 is LNHNV and CDR2 is YYDKDF (reference sequence). The CDR3 covers 16 residues. The chain's CDR3 is CATSRQISGTGDGYTF. The DNA for the CDR3 is TGTGCCACCAGCAGACAGATCTCCGGGACAGGGGATGGCTACACCTTC.

The chain links TRBV5-3 to TRBJ1-4; the D is unclear. TRBV5-3 carries the ORF label, with uncertain function. This CDR3 is 13 amino acids long. V lost 5 bases, J lost 0 bases, and 5 bases lay in between. CDR3 sequence reads: CARRIATNEKLFF. CDR3 bases: TGTGCCAGAAGGATTGCAACTAATGAAAAACTGTTTTTT.

The CDR3 nucleotides read TGCGCCAGCAGCCAATTTGGGAATCAGCCCCAGCATTTT. It encodes CASSQFGNQPQHF. The gene calls are TRBV4-1 and TRBJ1-5; D not certain. V shed 2 bases and J shed 4 bases, with 6 bases lying between them. The CDR3 is 13 residues long. CDR1 is MGHRA, CDR2 YSYEKL, per germline.

A single count supports this clone. This chain uses TRBV27 with TRBJ2-2, with a weak D call TRBD1 (5 bases). Germline V gene sequence: CDR1 MNHEY, CDR2 SMNVEV (reference sequence). The germline V and J ends were trimmed by 6 bases and 6 bases, with 14 bases remaining between them. The CDR3 is made up of 14 amino acids. CDR3 sequence reads: CASSPQGRAGELFF. CDR3 nucleotide sequence: TGTGCCAGCAGCCCCCAGGGTCGCGCCGGGGAGCTGTTTTTT.

V usage is TRBV7-3 and J usage is TRBJ2-7, with D perhaps matching TRBD1 (5 bases). The ends were cut back, 6 bases at V and 5 bases at J, with 11 bases in the middle. The germline CDR1 and CDR2 sequences are SGHTA and FQGTGA. The CDR3 is 12 amino acids. This chain's CDR3 is CASRGLGHEQYF. The DNA for the CDR3 is TGTGCCAGCAGGGGTCTGGGGCACGAGCAGTACTTC.

This chain connects TRBV27 to TRBJ2-7; TRBD2 matches 8 bases. The CDR3 is 16 amino acids. Germline values: CDR1 MNHEY, CDR2 SMNVEV (reference sequence). Germline trimming cut 6 bases from V and 1 base from J; bases unmatched to any gene: 11. DNA of the CDR3: TGTGCCAGCAGCCTGGGGAGAAGCGGGAGATCCTACGAGCAGTACTTC. It codes for CASSLGRSGRSYEQYF.